A single sample gave rise to the 14 T cell receptor beta chains below, sequenced in a study (dated by TCRdb to 2014 to 2015). Cells that were CD4+CD25+CD127-/low were isolated as Tregs. The library was obtained by 5' RACE. Sequencing was carried out with an Illumina MiSeq. TCRdb reanalyzed the raw reads on its own, using fastp at Q25 for trimming and MiXCR for clone calling, and kept in-frame beta chains. All rows with the same CDR3 protein become a single entry with the most common DNA and genes. The sample profile shows around 44,000 distinct CDR3 sequences; approximately 22% of them were found once. The top ten hold less than 5% of the sample. Specimen: Tregs sorted from blood. These receptor sequences come from a female donor with breast cancer.

This clonotype has at least ten counts. V and J are TRBV28 and TRBJ1-1; D is perhaps TRBD1 (6 bases). The ends were cut back, 8 bases at V and 8 bases at J, with 9 bases in the middle. Germline values: CDR1 MDHEN, CDR2 SYDVKM. The CDR3 consists of 10 residues. The CDR3 DNA follows: TGTGCCAGCCGTGACAGGGAAGCTTTCTTT. Protein product: CASRDREAFF.

A word on this clonotype: It may be a read error: a sequence one base away is much more abundant. For the CDR3, the DNA is TGTGCCGCCAAGGCTCCAGGGGCTGCGGACACTGAAGCTTTCTTT. Residues: CAAKAPGAADTEAFF. The J gene is TRBJ1-1, the V gene TRBV15, with D perhaps TRBD1 (6 bases). Germline-derived CDR1 and CDR2 are LNHNV and YYDKDF (reference sequence). The length of the CDR3 is 15 residues. The germline V and J ends were trimmed by 11 bases and 3 bases, with 22 bases remaining between them.

This clonotype was observed a handful of times. This chain uses TRBV3-1 with TRBJ1-1; unclear D gene. Germline V gene lookup returns CDR1 LGHDT and CDR2 YNNKEL (reference sequence). The length of the CDR3 is 15 residues. V was clipped by 1 base and J by 2 bases, with 11 bases between them. CDR3 DNA sequence: TGTGCCAGCAGCCAAGGTGGAGGGCTAAACACTGAAGCTTTCTTT. It is translated as CASSQGGGLNTEAFF. The whole variable domain, filled in from reference TRBV3-1 and TRBJ1-1, reads DTAVSQTPKYLVTQMGNDKSIKCEQNLGHDTMYWYKQDSKKFLKIMFSYNNKELIINETVPNRFSPKSPDKAHLNLHINSLELGDSAVYFCASSQGGGLNTEAFFGQGTRLTVV.

This clonotype was detected many times. This sequence joins TRBV4-1 and TRBJ2-1; D gene uncertain. The CDR3 is 11 residues long. With 2 bases removed from V and 5 bases from J, the gap between germline ends came to 1 base. Germline assignment: CDR1 MGHRA and CDR2 YSYEKL. CDR3 sequence reads: CASSQNNEQFF. The CDR3, as DNA: TGCGCCAGCAGCCAAAACAATGAGCAGTTCTTC.

This clonotype occurred a few times. The J gene is TRBJ2-1, the V gene TRBV4-3, with D unresolved. Looked up from germline, CDR1 is LGHNA and CDR2 is YSLEER. V was pared by 0 bases and J by 0 bases, with 15 bases between. The CDR3 extends over 18 amino acids. The CDR3 reads CASSQELDQIISYNEQFF. The CDR3 DNA sequence: TGCGCCAGCAGCCAAGAGCTAGACCAGATCATCTCCTACAATGAGCAGTTCTTC.

A note on this clonotype: Its ends do not fully match the called genes, so a read error is possible. The chain couples TRBV12-3 or TRBV12-4 to TRBJ2-1, with no clear D. The CDR3 has 15 amino acids. The CDR3 loop is CASSLAPGVNNGQFF. In DNA, the CDR3 is TGTGCCAGCAGTTTAGCGCCGGGCGTAAACAATGGGCAGTTCTTC.

With respect to this clonotype: Compared with germline, one end of the junction differs, possibly owing to a read error. This sequence joins TRBV5-1 and TRBJ2-1; 7 nucleotides line up with TRBD2. The CDR3 runs to 14 residues. From germline, CDR1 is SGHRS and CDR2 YFSETQ. The CDR3 is CTSSLTSGNNEQFF. The CDR3 nucleotides read TGCACCAGCAGCTTGACAAGCGGGAACAATGAGCAGTTCTTC.

This clonotype was observed a few times. CDR3: CATSRAPRTSSNTGELFF. In DNA, the CDR3 is TGTGCCACCAGCAGAGCTCCGAGGACTAGCAGTAACACCGGGGAGCTGTTTTTT. The V and J genes are TRBV15 and TRBJ2-2; the match to TRBD2 covers 8 bases. The length of the CDR3 is 18 residues. CDR1 is LNHNV, CDR2 YYDKDF, per germline (reference sequence). The V segment lost 1 base and the J segment 2 bases; nucleotides outside the gene matches: 9.

V and J are TRBV6-1 and TRBJ1-2; no firm D call. The germline CDR1 and CDR2 sequences are MNHNS and SASEGT. The CDR3 covers 12 residues. The V gene lost 8 bases and the J gene lost 0 bases, with 7 bases spanning the gap. CDR3 bases: TGTGCCAGCTACGTCGCTAACTATGGCTACACCTTC. Translating gives CASYVANYGYTF.

This clonotype was counted between two and nine times. The chain uses TRBV20-1 and TRBJ2-7; tentative D call: TRBD1 (6 bases). The CDR3 runs to 13 residues. The germline gives CDR1 DFQATT, CDR2 SNEGSKA (reference sequence). V was shortened by 6 bases and J by 4 bases, with 16 bases between the two germline ends. In nucleotides, the CDR3 is TGCAGTGCCAGGGGCGTTCTAGGGTACGAGCAGTACTTC. This encodes CSARGVLGYEQYF.

Concerning this clonotype: A much larger clonotype is one base distant, so this may be a read error. The rearrangement links TRBV6-5 to TRBJ2-3; 7 bases are a match to TRBD2. The CDR3 is 14 residues long. The germline V gene encodes CDR1 MNHEY and CDR2 SVGAGI. CDR3 protein: CASSPGLSTDMQYF. CDR3 DNA sequence: TGTGCCAGCAGCCCGGGACTAAGCACAGATATGCAGTATTTT.

A single count supports this clonotype. One end of the junction is discordant with germline, which a read error may explain. The chain links TRBV7-2 to TRBJ2-1; D remains unclear. From germline, CDR1 is SGHTA and CDR2 FQGNSA. CDR3 length: 13 residues. The CDR3 spells CVSSLGVVNEQFF. Written as DNA, the CDR3 is TGTGTCAGCAGCTTAGGAGTAGTTAATGAGCAGTTCTTC.

As regards this clonotype: Compared with germline, one end of the junction differs, possibly owing to a read error. The chain recombines TRBV7-6 with TRBJ1-3; D unresolved. The germline gives CDR1 SGHVS, CDR2 FNYEAQ. CDR3 length: 14 amino acids. This CDR3 reads CASSSVSSGNTIHF. CDR3 DNA: TGTGCCAGCAGCTCCGTTTCCTCTGGAAACACCATACATTTT.

This chain connects TRBV27 to TRBJ1-5, with D unresolved. The CDR3 consists of 14 residues. Germline values: CDR1 MNHEY, CDR2 SMNVEV (reference sequence). Trimming cost V 5 bases and J 1 base, with 9 bases left between them. CDR3 residues: CASSLGWSNQPQHF. The CDR3, as DNA: TGTGCCAGCAGTCTGGGTTGGAGCAATCAGCCCCAGCATTTT.